Reported below is one T cell receptor beta chain. The CDR3 is 13 residues long. The germline V gene encodes CDR1 LNHDA and CDR2 SQIVND (reference sequence). With 8 bases removed from V and 2 bases from J, the gap between germline ends came to 9 bases. This sample stems from a study of human T cells and chemical hapten exposure. Overall study: For the roughly 26-week duration of the study, patients were given weekly doses of diphenylcyclopropenone on the scalp.

Unique molecular identifiers were attached to individual cDNA molecules during library preparation. Via MiXCR, TCRdb re-called the RACE reads, giving one row per CDR3 protein. The sample yields 70,000 to 90,000 distinct CDR3 sequences, 10% seen once. Time point indicated: patch test 2, 6 weeks after DPC sensitization. The treatment: therapeutic diphenylcyclopropenone sensitization with weekly scalp DPC. Suited to DPC and affected by alopecia, the donors ranged from 18 to 70 years old. Extraction of total RNA was performed on unfractionated whole blood. This chain connects TRBV19 to TRBJ1-4, with no clear D. The sequences come from whole blood, collected in connection with sensitization to the hapten diphenylcyclopropenone (DPC). This receptor was identified in a woman in her forties or fifties with alopecia areata. Some clones in this sample may be carry-over from other donors' samples. The CDR3 coding sequence is TGTGCCAGTGTCGACGTGACTAATGAAAAACTGTTTTTT. Protein product: CASVDVTNEKLFF.